This T cell receptor beta chain was profiled in a study of regulatory T cells in long-lasting Graves disease. General study points: Rather than thyroid tissue, only peripheral blood underwent study. Favored gene segments in persistent disease were TRBV28, TRBJ1-2 and TRBJ2-5.

Trimming took 0 bases from V and 10 from J, leaving 13 bases between them. CDR1 and CDR2 (germline): DFQATT, SNEGSKA (reference sequence). The CDR3 loop spans 12 amino acids. With iRepertoire HTBI primers and Arm-PCR of CDR3 regions, TCR beta libraries were built. MiXCR, applied by TCRdb to the multiplex PCR reads, yields one record per CDR3 protein. The sample contains some 450,000 distinct CDR3 sequences, roughly a quarter of which appear only once. This sample's time point: persistent/refractory GD, antithyroid drugs over 5 years with positive TRAb. Preparation of the TCR library used RNA extracted from PBMCs. It was by American Thyroid Association guidelines that Graves' disease was diagnosed. This clonotype was seen at least ten times. Its antigen is currently unknown.

The chain combines TRBV20-1 with TRBJ2-7; no reliable D call. The receptor was isolated from a female donor with Graves disease. Specimen: peripheral blood mononuclear cells (PBMCs), collected when the disease was refractory, from a patient treated with antithyroid drugs. Here the CDR3 DNA reads TGCAGTGCTAGAGACCCAACCTCGGACCAGTACTTC. Protein: CSARDPTSDQYF.